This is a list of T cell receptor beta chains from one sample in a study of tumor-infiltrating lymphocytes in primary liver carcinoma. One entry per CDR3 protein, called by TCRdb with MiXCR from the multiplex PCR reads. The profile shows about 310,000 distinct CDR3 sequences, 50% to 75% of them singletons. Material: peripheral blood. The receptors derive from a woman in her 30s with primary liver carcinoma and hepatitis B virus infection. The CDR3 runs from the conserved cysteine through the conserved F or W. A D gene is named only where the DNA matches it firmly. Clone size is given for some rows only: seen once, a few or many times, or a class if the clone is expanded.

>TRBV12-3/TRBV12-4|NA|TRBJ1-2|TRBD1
CASRAGTGAPGYTF
TGTGCCAGCAGGGCCGGGACAGGGGCCCCTGGCTACACCTTC
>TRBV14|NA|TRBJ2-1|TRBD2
CASSPGASSGRVAKNERFF
TGTGCCAGCAGCCCTGGGGCATCCAGCGGGAGGGTAGCCAAGAATGAGCGGTTCTTC
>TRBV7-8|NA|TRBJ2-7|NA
CASSLVPIGIFSYEQYF
TGTGCCAGCAGCTTAGTACCTATCGGAATTTTCTCCTACGAGCAGTATTTC
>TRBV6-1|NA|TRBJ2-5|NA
CASSESRSLGAQYF
TGTGCCAGCAGTGAGAGCCGTTCCCTGGGGGCCCAGTACTTC
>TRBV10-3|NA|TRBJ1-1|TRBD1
CAIRTHRGDTEAFF
TGTGCCATCAGAACCCACAGGGGTGACACTGAAGCTTTCTTT
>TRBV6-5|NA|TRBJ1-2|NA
CATSCGQGSYGYIF
TGTGCCACCAGTTGCGGCCAGGGGAGCTATGGCTACATCTTC
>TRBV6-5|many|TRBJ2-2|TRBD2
CASRFSGTIGELFF
TGTGCCAGCAGATTTAGCGGGACGATCGGGGAGCTGTTTTTT
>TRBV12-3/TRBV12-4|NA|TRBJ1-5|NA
CASSSGSAGNQPQHF
TGTGCCAGCAGTTCGGGGTCGGCAGGGAATCAGCCCCAGCATTTT
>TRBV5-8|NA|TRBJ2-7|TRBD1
CASSLEDRRTYEQYF
TGTGCCAGCAGCTTGGAGGACAGGAGAACCTACGAGCAGTACTTC
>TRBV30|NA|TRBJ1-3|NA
CAWSGRNTIYF
TGTGCCTGGAGTGGGCGAAACACCATATATTTT
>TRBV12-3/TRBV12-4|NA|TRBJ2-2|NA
CAGSIHRGAGELFF
TGTGCCGGCAGTATACATAGGGGCGCCGGGGAGCTGTTTTTT
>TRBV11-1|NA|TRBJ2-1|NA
CASSFRLPGYNEQFF
TGTGCCAGTAGCTTTAGGTTGCCTGGCTACAATGAGCAGTTCTTC
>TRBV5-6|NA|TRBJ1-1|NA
CASRVSRGTEAFF
TGTGCCAGCAGAGTCTCCAGGGGAACTGAAGCTTTCTTT
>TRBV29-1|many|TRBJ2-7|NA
CSVKGALGGRTHEQYF
TGCAGCGTTAAGGGGGCGCTTGGCGGGAGGACCCACGAGCAGTACTTC
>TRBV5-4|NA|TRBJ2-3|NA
CASSLARSRITDTQYF
TGTGCCAGCAGCTTGGCAAGGTCGAGGATCACAGATACGCAGTATTTT
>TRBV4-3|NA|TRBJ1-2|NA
CASSHQGADLEEGYTF
TGCGCCAGCAGCCATCAGGGTGCAGATTTGGAGGAAGGCTACACCTTC
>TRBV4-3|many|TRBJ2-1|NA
CASSQEKGNVQFF
TGCGCCAGCAGCCAAGAGAAGGGGAATGTTCAGTTCTTC
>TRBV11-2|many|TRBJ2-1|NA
CASSLGLALVDNEQFF
TGTGCCAGCAGCTTAGGCCTAGCGCTCGTCGACAATGAGCAGTTCTTC
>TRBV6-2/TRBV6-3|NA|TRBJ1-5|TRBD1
CASSHGAGGSNQPQHF
TGTGCCAGCAGTCACGGAGCAGGGGGAAGCAATCAGCCCCAGCATTTT
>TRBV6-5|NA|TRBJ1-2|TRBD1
CASSLDRVSVGYTF
TGTGCCAGCAGTTTGGACAGGGTATCGGTTGGCTACACCTTC
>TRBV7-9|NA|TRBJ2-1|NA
CASGFGRNEQLF
TGTGCCAGCGGATTTGGGCGCAATGAGCAGCTCTTC
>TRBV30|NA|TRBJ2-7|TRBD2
CAWSVGVGGLAVYEQYF
TGTGCCTGGAGTGTCGGGGTCGGGGGACTAGCGGTGTACGAGCAGTACTTC
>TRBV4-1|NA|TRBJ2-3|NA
CASGQPQPQYF
TGCGCCAGTGGCCAACCTCAGCCCCAGTATTTT
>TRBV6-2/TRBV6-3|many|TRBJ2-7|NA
CASSYWQTYEQYF
TGTGCCAGCAGTTACTGGCAGACCTACGAGCAGTACTTC
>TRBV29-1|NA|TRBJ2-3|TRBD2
CSAGSGLYTDTQYF
TGCAGCGCGGGTAGCGGGTTATACACAGATACGCAGTATTTT
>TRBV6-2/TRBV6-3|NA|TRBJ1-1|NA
CASTGTGTAFF
TGTGCCAGCACCGGGACGGGGACAGCTTTCTTT